The T cell receptor (beta chain) under discussion was sequenced for a study of identical twins' blood T cells. Whole-study findings and limits: Even for out-of-frame TCRbeta, twins reportedly shared V gene usage much more than unrelated donors. Twin repertoire similarity may partly reflect shared environment.

The donors were healthy female monozygous twins, three pairs in total. Each TCR cDNA library carried sample-specific barcodes on both ends. Each CDR3 protein is one row after TCRdb ran MiXCR on the 5' RACE reads. The sample lists 300,000 to 400,000 distinct CDR3 sequences, about 28% occurring once. Concerning this clonotype: As yet, its antigen is unknown.

Between the trimmed V and J ends, which lost 7 bases and 1 base, there was a span of 15 bases. This CDR3 contains 14 residues. The germline CDR1 and CDR2 sequences are SQVTM and ANQGSEA. The specimen sequenced was PBMCs. The origin of this receptor is a woman aged 18-55 years in good health. The chain combines TRBV29-1 with TRBJ2-3; no reliable D call. For the CDR3, the DNA is TGCAGCGCCGACTGGGGATGGGGCACAGATACGCAGTATTTT. Translated, it gives CSADWGWGTDTQYF.